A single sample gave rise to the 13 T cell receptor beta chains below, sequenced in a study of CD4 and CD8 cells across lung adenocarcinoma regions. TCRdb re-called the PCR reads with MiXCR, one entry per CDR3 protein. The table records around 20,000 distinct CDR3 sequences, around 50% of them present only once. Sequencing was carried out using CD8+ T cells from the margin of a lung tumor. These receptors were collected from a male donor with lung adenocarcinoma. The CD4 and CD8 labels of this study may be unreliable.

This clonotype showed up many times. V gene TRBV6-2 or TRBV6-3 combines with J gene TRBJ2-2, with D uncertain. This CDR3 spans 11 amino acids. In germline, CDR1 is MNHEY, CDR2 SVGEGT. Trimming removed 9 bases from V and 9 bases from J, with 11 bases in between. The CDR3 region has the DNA TGTGCCAGTCGGTGGCTCCGGGAGCTGTTTTTT. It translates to CASRWLRELFF.

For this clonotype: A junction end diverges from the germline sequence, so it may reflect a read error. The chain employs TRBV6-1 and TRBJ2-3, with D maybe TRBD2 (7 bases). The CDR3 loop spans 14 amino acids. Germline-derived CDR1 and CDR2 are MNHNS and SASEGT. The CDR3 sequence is CASRGGGGQETQYF. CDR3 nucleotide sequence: TGTGCGAGCAGAGGGGGGGGTGGGCAAGAGACGCAGTACTTT.

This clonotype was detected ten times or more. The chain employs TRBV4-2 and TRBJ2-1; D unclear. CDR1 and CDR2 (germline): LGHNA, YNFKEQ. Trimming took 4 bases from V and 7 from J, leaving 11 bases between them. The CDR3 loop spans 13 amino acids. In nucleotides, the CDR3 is TGTGCCAGCAGCCGCCGCCAAGATAATGAGCAGTTCTTC. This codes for CASSRRQDNEQFF.

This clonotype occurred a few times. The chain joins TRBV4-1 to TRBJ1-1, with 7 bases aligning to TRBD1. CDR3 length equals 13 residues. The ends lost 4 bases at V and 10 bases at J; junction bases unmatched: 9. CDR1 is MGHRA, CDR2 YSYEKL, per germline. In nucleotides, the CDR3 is TGCGCCAGCAGCCCTTTAGGGGGCGGTGGAGCTTTCTTT. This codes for CASSPLGGGGAFF.

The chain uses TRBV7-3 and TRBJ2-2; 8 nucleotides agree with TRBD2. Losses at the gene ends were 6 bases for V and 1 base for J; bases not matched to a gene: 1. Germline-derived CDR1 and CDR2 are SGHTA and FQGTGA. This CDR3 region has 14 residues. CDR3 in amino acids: CASRLAGNTGELFF. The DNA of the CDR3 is TGTGCCAGCAGGCTAGCGGGGAACACCGGGGAGCTGTTTTTT.

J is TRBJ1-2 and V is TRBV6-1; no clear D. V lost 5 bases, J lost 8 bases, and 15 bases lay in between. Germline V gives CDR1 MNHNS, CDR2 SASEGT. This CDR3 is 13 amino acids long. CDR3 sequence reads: CASSPMGAGGYTF. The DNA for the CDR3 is TGTGCCAGCAGTCCTATGGGCGCGGGGGGCTACACCTTC.

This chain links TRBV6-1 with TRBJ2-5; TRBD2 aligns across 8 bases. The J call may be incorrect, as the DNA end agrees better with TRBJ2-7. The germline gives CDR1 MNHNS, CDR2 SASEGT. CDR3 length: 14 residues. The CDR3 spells CASSDAGGQDEQYF. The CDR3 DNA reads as TGTGCCAGCAGTGATGCGGGGGGTCAGGACGAGCAGTACTTC.

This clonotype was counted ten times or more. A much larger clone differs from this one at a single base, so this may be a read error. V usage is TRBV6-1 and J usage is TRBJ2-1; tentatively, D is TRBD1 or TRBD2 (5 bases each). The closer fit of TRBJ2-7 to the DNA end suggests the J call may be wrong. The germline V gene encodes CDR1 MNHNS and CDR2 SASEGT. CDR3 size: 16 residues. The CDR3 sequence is CASSEVQRTTYNEQYF. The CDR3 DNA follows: TGTGCCAGCAGTGAAGTTCAGCGGACAACCTACAATGAGCAGTACTTC.

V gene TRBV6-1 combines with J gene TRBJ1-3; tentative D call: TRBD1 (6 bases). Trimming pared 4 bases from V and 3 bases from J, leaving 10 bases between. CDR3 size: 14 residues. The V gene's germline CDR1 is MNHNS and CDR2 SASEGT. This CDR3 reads CASSAQGYGNTIYF. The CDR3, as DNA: TGTGCCAGCAGTGCACAGGGATATGGAAACACCATATATTTT.

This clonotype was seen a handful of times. The CDR3: CASSQEGLQETQYF. Written as DNA, the CDR3 is TGCGCCAGCAGCCAAGAGGGCTTACAAGAGACCCAGTACTTC. The chain joins TRBV4-1 to TRBJ2-1; the D is unclear. The J call is doubtful: the DNA matches TRBJ2-5 better. This CDR3 comprises 14 residues. Germline V gene lookup returns CDR1 MGHRA and CDR2 YSYEKL.

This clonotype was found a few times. The CDR3 here is CASSEAQAGLYGYTF. The CDR3 nucleotides are TGTGCCAGCAGTGAAGCCCAGGCGGGGCTGTATGGCTACACCTTC. The chain uses TRBV6-1 and TRBJ1-2, with D tentatively TRBD1 (5 bases). The CDR3 runs to 15 residues. Germline V gene data show CDR1 as MNHNS and CDR2 as SASEGT. Trimming removed 0 bases from V and 5 bases from J, with 13 bases in between.

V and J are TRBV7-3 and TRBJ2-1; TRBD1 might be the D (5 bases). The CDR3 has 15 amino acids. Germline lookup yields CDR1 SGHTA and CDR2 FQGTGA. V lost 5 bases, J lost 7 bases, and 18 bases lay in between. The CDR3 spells CASSPKGRVRNEQFF. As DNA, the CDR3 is TGTGCCAGCAGCCCAAAGGGGCGTGTACGTAATGAGCAGTTCTTC.

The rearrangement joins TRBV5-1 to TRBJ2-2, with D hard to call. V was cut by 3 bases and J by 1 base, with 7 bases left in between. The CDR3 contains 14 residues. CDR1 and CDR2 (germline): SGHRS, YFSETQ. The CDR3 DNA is TGCGCCAGCAGCTACACAGTGAACACCGGGGAGCTGTTTTTT. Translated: CASSYTVNTGELFF.